Each of the 30 T cell receptor beta chains below was sequenced from the same sample in a study of control samples from healthy donors and cancer patients. Repertoires were generated with immunoSEQ multiplex PCR, while TCRdb's copy carries only in-frame clones and drops some. The sample yields more than 150,000 clones, over 85% seen once. The specimen sequenced was blood. These receptors were taken from a man aged 45-65 years in good health.

This clone was recorded a few times. The chain recombines TRBV19 with TRBJ2-3; D gene ambiguous. This CDR3 contains 15 residues. The germline V gene encodes CDR1 LNHDA and CDR2 SQIVND (reference sequence). Trimming removed 1 base at V and 0 bases at J, with 8 bases between. CDR3 sequence (DNA): TGTGCCAGTAGTATAGCTGTAGGGAGCACAGATACGCAGTATTTT. Its protein is CASSIAVGSTDTQYF.

This chain joins TRBV11-2 and TRBJ2-7, with D tentatively TRBD2 (5 bases). V was shortened by 7 bases and J by 6 bases, with 19 bases between the two germline ends. The CDR3 covers 14 residues. From germline, CDR1 is SGHAT and CDR2 FQNNGV. The CDR3 loop is CASTSASNGVEQYF. The CDR3 DNA reads as TGTGCCAGCACCTCAGCAAGTAACGGGGTCGAGCAGTACTTC.

The gene calls are TRBV19 and TRBJ2-7, with D possibly being TRBD1 (5 bases). CDR1 LNHDA and CDR2 SQIVND come from the germline V gene (reference sequence). V was pared by 3 bases and J by 2 bases, with 11 bases between. The CDR3 has 14 amino acids. CDR3 DNA: TGTGCCAGTAGTATCCGACAGCAAACCTACGAGCAGTACTTC. As protein: CASSIRQQTYEQYF. The full variable domain, completed using reference TRBV19 and TRBJ2-7, is DGGITQSPKYLFRKEGQNVTLSCEQNLNHDAMYWYRQDPGQGLRLIYYSQIVNDFQKGDIAEGYSVSREKKESFPLTVTSAQKNPTAFYLCASSIRQQTYEQYFGPGTRLTVT.

The chain couples TRBV5-6 to TRBJ1-2; 7 bases align to TRBD1. The CDR3 covers 14 residues. In germline, CDR1 is SGHDT, CDR2 YYEEEE. V gave up 5 bases and J gave up 7 bases; unmatched junction bases: 11. CDR3 loop: CASSREYRGSGYTF. The CDR3 DNA follows: TGTGCCAGCAGTCGCGAGTACAGGGGTTCTGGCTACACCTTC.

The rearrangement links TRBV5-1 to TRBJ2-1; 9 nucleotides match TRBD2. The J segment lost 4 bases and the V segment lost 0 bases, leaving 5 bases of the junction unmatched. Germline CDR1 is SGHRS and CDR2 is YFSETQ. The CDR3 totals 16 residues. The CDR3 bases are TGCGCCAGCAGCTTGGGTGGTAGCGGGGGTTACAATGAGCAGTTCTTC. This translates into CASSLGGSGGYNEQFF. The whole variable domain, remainder taken from reference TRBV5-1 and TRBJ2-1, is KAGVTQTPRYLIKTRGQQVTLSCSPISGHRSVSWYQQTPGQGLQFLFEYFSETQRNKGNFPGRFSGRQFSNSRSEMNVSTLELGDSALYLCASSLGGSGGYNEQFFGPGTRLTVL.

This CDR3 is CASSLAQRGLNTEAFF. In DNA form, the CDR3 reads TGTGCCAGCAGCTTAGCGCAGAGAGGATTGAACACTGAAGCTTTCTTT. J is TRBJ1-1 and V is TRBV7-8; D remains ambiguous. V was clipped by 0 bases and J by 0 bases, with 11 bases between them. This CDR3 spans 16 amino acids. The germline V gene has CDR1 SGHVS and CDR2 FQNEAQ.

A remark on this clone: This CDR3 is also generated by other DNA sequences in the sample. This sequence joins TRBV19 and TRBJ2-7; 8 nucleotides line up with TRBD1. V was pared by 4 bases and J by 3 bases, with 2 bases of the junction left unmatched. This CDR3 contains 13 residues. The germline gives CDR1 LNHDA, CDR2 SQIVND (reference sequence). CDR3 coding DNA: TGTGCCAGTAGTAGAGGACAGGGCTACGAGCAGTACTTC. It yields the protein CASSRGQGYEQYF.

Here the CDR3 reads CASSAPVGRMNTEAFF. For the CDR3, the DNA is TGTGCCAGTAGTGCCCCGGTGGGCAGGATGAACACTGAAGCTTTCTTT. The chain combines TRBV19 with TRBJ1-1; no definite D call. This CDR3 has 16 residues. The ends were cut back, 5 bases at V and 0 bases at J, with 16 bases in the middle. The V gene's germline CDR1 is LNHDA and CDR2 SQIVND (reference sequence). Variable domain in full (rest from reference TRBV19 and TRBJ1-1): DGGITQSPKYLFRKEGQNVTLSCEQNLNHDAMYWYRQDPGQGLRLIYYSQIVNDFQKGDIAEGYSVSREKKESFPLTVTSAQKNPTAFYLCASSAPVGRMNTEAFFGQGTRLTVV.

V usage is TRBV7-9 and J usage is TRBJ2-5; the D gene is possibly TRBD2 (6 bases). Germline V gives CDR1 SEHNR, CDR2 FQNEAQ (reference sequence). Trimming took 5 bases from V and 2 from J, leaving 12 bases between them. CDR3 length equals 14 residues. This chain's CDR3 is CASSLSSGQETQYF. In DNA form, the CDR3 reads TGTGCCAGCAGCCTTTCAAGCGGGCAAGAGACCCAGTACTTC.

The chain joins TRBV24-1 to TRBJ1-1; 9 nucleotides line up with TRBD1. V shed 5 bases and J 4 bases; nucleotides not matched to a gene: 7. The CDR3 contains 15 residues. Germline V lookup: CDR1 KGHDR, CDR2 SFDVKD. CDR3 protein: CATSGGGQGPTEAFF. Here the CDR3 DNA reads TGTGCCACCAGTGGTGGAGGACAGGGGCCCACTGAAGCTTTCTTT.

CDR3 loop: CAWEEIGELFF. CDR3 sequence (DNA): TGTGCCTGGGAGGAAATCGGGGAGCTGTTTTTT. The chain couples TRBV30 to TRBJ2-2; D ambiguous. The germline CDR1 and CDR2 sequences are GTSNPN and SVGIG (reference sequence). This CDR3 has 11 residues. Trimming shortened V by 5 bases and J by 7 bases, and 8 bases separated the two germline ends.

The V and J genes are TRBV12-5 and TRBJ2-3, with D tentatively TRBD1 (6 bases). The CDR3 totals 12 residues. Per the germline V gene, CDR1 is LGHNT and CDR2 is FRNRAP. Trimming took 5 bases from V and 6 from J, leaving 9 bases between them. The CDR3 reads CASGHRVDTQYF. The CDR3 coding sequence is TGTGCTAGTGGTCACAGGGTTGATACGCAGTATTTT.

The chain is built from TRBV27 and TRBJ2-1; D uncertain. CDR1 is MNHEY and CDR2 is SMNVEV in the germline V gene (reference sequence). The CDR3 has 13 residues. The V gene lost 4 bases and the J gene lost 4 bases, with 8 bases spanning the gap. The CDR3 DNA reads TGTGCCAGCAGTTCAGCACGATACAATGAGCAGTTCTTC. Its protein product is CASSSARYNEQFF.

This chain joins TRBV3-1 (or the pseudogene TRBV3-2) and TRBJ2-7, with 11 bases fitting TRBD2. The V gene end was trimmed by 2 bases and the J gene end by 4 bases; junction bases not matched to a gene: 4. The germline gives CDR1 LGHDT, CDR2 YNNKEL (reference sequence). CDR3 length equals 15 residues. The CDR3 loop reads CASSQTSGSRYEQYF. The CDR3 DNA reads as TGTGCCAGCAGCCAAACTAGCGGGAGTAGGTACGAGCAGTACTTC.

The chain uses TRBV6-2 or TRBV6-3 and TRBJ2-1; 8 bases are a match to TRBD1. The CDR3 runs to 14 residues. The trim removed 4 bases at V and 6 bases at J, leaving 5 bases unmatched. The germline V gene has CDR1 MNHEY and CDR2 SVGEGT. CDR3 in DNA: TGTGCCAGCAGTTCAGGACAGGGTGTCAATGAGCAGTTCTTC. Protein sequence: CASSSGQGVNEQFF.

This rearrangement joins TRBV27 to TRBJ2-7, with 7 bases identical to TRBD2. Per the germline V gene, CDR1 is MNHEY and CDR2 is SMNVEV (reference sequence). Losses at the gene ends were 3 bases for V and 2 bases for J; bases not matched to a gene: 1. The CDR3 extends over 13 amino acids. This CDR3 is CASSFRGAYEQYF. The CDR3 region has the DNA TGTGCCAGCAGTTTTCGGGGGGCCTACGAGCAGTACTTC.

In DNA, the CDR3 is TGTGCCAGCAGTCACCCTGGGACTAGCGGGAGTAAGACCCAGTACTTC. Amino acids: CASSHPGTSGSKTQYF. The gene calls are TRBV11-2 and TRBJ2-5, with 14 positions matching TRBD2. Germline V lookup: CDR1 SGHAT, CDR2 FQNNGV. The J segment lost 6 bases and the V segment lost 6 bases, leaving 9 bases of the junction unmatched. CDR3 length equals 16 residues.

The rearrangement links TRBV7-9 to TRBJ2-1, with TRBD1 matching over 7 bases. In germline, CDR1 is SEHNR, CDR2 FQNEAQ (reference sequence). Trimming at V came to 3 bases and at J to 4 bases, leaving 0 bases not matched to a gene. The CDR3 loop spans 13 amino acids. The CDR3 sequence: CASSLTGYNEQFF. The CDR3 DNA is TGTGCCAGCAGCTTGACAGGGTACAATGAGCAGTTCTTC.

This chain links TRBV3-1 (or the pseudogene TRBV3-2) with TRBJ1-3; 7 nucleotides line up with TRBD1. Germline V gene data show CDR1 as LGHDT and CDR2 as YNNKEL (reference sequence). Trimming removed 7 bases from V and 0 bases from J; junction bases left unmatched: 6. The length of the CDR3 is 15 residues. The DNA of the CDR3 is TGTGCCAGCACCCGGGACAGCCACTCTGGAAACACCATATATTTT. Protein product: CASTRDSHSGNTIYF.

The chain joins TRBV5-1 to TRBJ2-7; 10 bases line up with TRBD2. CDR1 is SGHRS and CDR2 is YFSETQ in the germline V gene. The CDR3 extends over 17 amino acids. With 0 bases clipped from V and 4 bases from J, the junction kept 10 bases outside the gene matches. The DNA of the CDR3 is TGCGCCAGCAGCTTGGCTAGCGGGAGCCCCTCGACATACGAGCAGTACTTC. Translating it yields CASSLASGSPSTYEQYF.

The chain carries TRBV27 and TRBJ2-3; 13 bases match TRBD2. The junction had 13 bases not matched to a gene; V was cut back by 0 bases and J by 4 bases. Per the germline V gene, CDR1 is MNHEY and CDR2 is SMNVEV (reference sequence). The CDR3 runs 20 residues. The CDR3 DNA reads as TGTGCCAGCAGTTTATCTCTTTTGGGACTAGCGGGAAGGAGGCCAGATACGCAGTATTTT. It encodes CASSLSLLGLAGRRPDTQYF.

J is TRBJ2-3 and V is TRBV10-1; a weak D match, TRBD1 (6 bases). Trimming cost V 6 bases and J 5 bases, with 21 bases left between them. The CDR3 spans 16 residues. Germline values: CDR1 WNHNN, CDR2 SYGVQD (reference sequence). The DNA for the CDR3 is TGCGCCAGCAGCTACCGACAGGACCTGGGGTTAGATACGCAGTATTTT. Its protein is CASSYRQDLGLDTQYF.

The chain carries TRBV6-5 and TRBJ1-6; possible D gene TRBD1, 6 bases. This CDR3 contains 13 residues. V dropped 6 bases and J dropped 9 bases, with 12 bases sitting between them. Germline lookup yields CDR1 MNHEY and CDR2 SVGAGI. This CDR3 reads CASRTQGGSPLHF. Written as DNA, the CDR3 is TGTGCCAGCAGGACACAGGGAGGTTCACCCCTCCACTTT.

The chain has TRBV3-1 (or the pseudogene TRBV3-2) and TRBJ2-4; no reliable D call. This CDR3 has 13 residues. Deletions cut 5 bases from V and 0 bases from J, with 5 bases between. CDR1 is LGHDT, CDR2 YNNKEL, per germline (reference sequence). The CDR3, as DNA: TGTGCCAGCAGCGGTCTAGCCAAAAACATTCAGTACTTC. Translated: CASSGLAKNIQYF.

There are many counts of this clone. This chain joins TRBV10-3 and TRBJ2-5; TRBD1 aligns across 9 bases. Trimming at V came to 4 bases and at J to 5 bases, leaving 8 bases not matched to a gene. The CDR3 contains 15 residues. The germline V gene has CDR1 ENHRY and CDR2 SYGVKD. CDR3 in amino acids: CAISGTDRGRETQYF. The CDR3 nucleotides are TGTGCCATCAGTGGGACGGACAGGGGCCGCGAGACCCAGTACTTC.

J is TRBJ1-2 and V is TRBV3-1 (or the pseudogene TRBV3-2); unclear D gene. The germline gives CDR1 LGHDT, CDR2 YNNKEL (reference sequence). Deletions cut 1 base from V and 0 bases from J, with 9 bases between. The CDR3 length is 15 residues. The CDR3 coding sequence is TGTGCCAGCAGCCAAGCTTTGGCAGCTAACTATGGCTACACCTTC. Translated, it gives CASSQALAANYGYTF.

This chain joins TRBV29-1 and TRBJ2-1, with 12 bases identical to TRBD2. V shed 3 bases, J shed 8 bases, and the junction held 5 bases outside the gene matches. The CDR3 loop spans 14 amino acids. Germline assignment: CDR1 SQVTM and CDR2 ANQGSEA. CDR3: CSVDLAGGWHEQFF. The CDR3 nucleotides read TGCAGCGTTGACCTAGCGGGAGGGTGGCATGAGCAGTTCTTC.

To note about this clone: The junction does not match germline at one end; this may be a read error. The CDR3 DNA reads as TGTGCCACCAGGGATTCTTCCGGGGAGCTGTTTTTT. Translation gives CATRDSSGELFF. The chain has TRBV24-1 and TRBJ2-2; D gene uncertain. Germline V lookup: CDR1 KGHDR, CDR2 SFDVKD. The CDR3 has 12 residues.

The chain combines TRBV4-1 with TRBJ1-6, with D tentatively TRBD1 (6 bases). The CDR3 is 16 amino acids. In germline, CDR1 is MGHRA, CDR2 YSYEKL. V was pared by 3 bases and J by 4 bases, with 13 bases between. The CDR3 DNA reads TGCGCCAGCAGCCAGGCTTTGACAGGATATAATTCACCCCTCCACTTT. This sequence encodes CASSQALTGYNSPLHF.

The rearrangement uses TRBV11-2 and TRBJ1-6, with D tentatively TRBD1 (5 bases). The CDR3 covers 19 residues. Trimming took 5 bases from V and 0 from J, leaving 20 bases between them. Germline CDR1 SGHAT, CDR2 FQNNGV. DNA of the CDR3: TGTGCCAGCAGCCCAGACAGAACACAGCCGAGCTCCTATAATTCACCCCTCCACTTT. Amino acid sequence: CASSPDRTQPSSYNSPLHF.